This T cell receptor (beta chain) was recorded in a study of T cell responses to AZD1222 COVID-19 vaccine. Profiling relied on immunoSEQ multiplex PCR, and the TCRdb table lists in-frame clones only, not all of them. The repertoire holds fewer than 100,000 clones, with around nine tenths as singletons. V gave up 4 bases and J gave up 6 bases; unmatched junction bases: 3. The germline V gene encodes CDR1 SQVTM and CDR2 ANQGSEA. The CDR3 covers 12 residues. The sample here was peripheral blood, taken 28 days after the second AZD1222 dose. The chain has TRBV29-1 and TRBJ1-5; 7 nucleotides line up with TRBD1. The receptor comes from an adult who received the AZD1222 COVID-19 vaccine. CDR3 DNA: TGCAGCGTTGGACAGGGAGTTCAGCCCCAGCATTTT. Protein sequence: CSVGQGVQPQHF.